Sequencing of this T cell receptor beta chain was carried out in a study of T cells in localized non-small cell lung cancer. This table comes from immunoSEQ multiplex PCR, and its TCRdb copy is limited to in-frame clones, with some not included. The table includes 25,000 to 35,000 clones, approximately 91% detected once. Whole-study findings and limits: A raised T cell density in blood coincided with lengthier overall survival. Appearance in adjacent lung was seen for a median around 55 of the top 100 tumor clones. Uninvolved adjacent lung showed peak T cell clonality, exceeding tumor.

Concerning this clone itself: Antigen unknown.

V was shortened by 3 bases and J by 4 bases, with 15 bases between the two germline ends. Germline CDR1 is SGDLS and CDR2 is YYNGEE. This CDR3 has 15 amino acids. This chain connects TRBV9 to TRBJ2-3; D is unresolved. The sequence was collected from a female donor older than 55 with stage I lung adenocarcinoma. Material: peripheral blood, obtained before any cancer treatment. The CDR3 sequence: CASSEVGNVADTQYF. The CDR3 DNA sequence: TGTGCCAGCAGCGAGGTGGGTAACGTAGCAGATACGCAGTATTTT.